This T cell receptor beta chain was sequenced during a study of OX40 agonist ivuxolimab in advanced cancers. Study summary: Patients received ivuxolimab, an intravenous treatment, every 2 weeks at 0.01 to 10 mg/kg. General study results and limits: At 0.1 to 3.0 mg/kg, clonal expansion of CD4+ and CD8+ blood T cells had occurred by week 6.

Sequenced by immunoSEQ multiplex PCR; TCRdb stores in-frame clones only, minus some. The sample has some 85,000 clones; roughly nine tenths are singletons. Concerning this clone: Its antigen is currently unknown.

This CDR3 region has 15 residues. Germline CDR1 and CDR2: SEHNR and FQNEAQ (reference sequence). The trim removed 4 bases at V and 4 bases at J, leaving 7 bases unmatched. The genes are TRBV7-9 and TRBJ2-1; 7 bases line up with TRBD1. The sequence came from an adult with an advanced solid tumor such as melanoma, head and neck, liver or kidney cancer. This sample comprised CD4+ or CD8+ T cells sorted from blood, obtained in a trial of the OX40 agonist ivuxolimab. The CDR3 here is CASSSFGTDYNEQFF. CDR3 nucleotides: TGTGCCAGCAGCTCTTTCGGGACAGATTACAATGAGCAGTTCTTC. Using reference TRBV7-9 and TRBJ2-1 for the parts outside the CDR3, the full variable domain is DTGVSQNPRHKITKRGQNVTFRCDPISEHNRLYWYRQTLGQGPEFLTYFQNEAQLEKSRLLSDRFSAERPKGSFSTLEIQRTEQGDSAMYLCASSSFGTDYNEQFFGPGTRLTVL.